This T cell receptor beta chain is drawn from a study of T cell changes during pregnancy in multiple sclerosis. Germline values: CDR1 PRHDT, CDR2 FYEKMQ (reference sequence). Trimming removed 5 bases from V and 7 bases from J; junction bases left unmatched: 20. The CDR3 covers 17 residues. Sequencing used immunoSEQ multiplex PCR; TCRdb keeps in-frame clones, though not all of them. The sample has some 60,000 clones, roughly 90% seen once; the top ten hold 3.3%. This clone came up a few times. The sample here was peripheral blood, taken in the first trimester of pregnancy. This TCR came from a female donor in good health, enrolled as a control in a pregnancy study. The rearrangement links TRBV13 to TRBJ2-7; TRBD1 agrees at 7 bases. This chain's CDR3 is CASSPKPPDRVDREQYF. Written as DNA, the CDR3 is TGTGCCAGCAGCCCGAAACCCCCCGACAGGGTGGATAGGGAGCAGTACTTC.